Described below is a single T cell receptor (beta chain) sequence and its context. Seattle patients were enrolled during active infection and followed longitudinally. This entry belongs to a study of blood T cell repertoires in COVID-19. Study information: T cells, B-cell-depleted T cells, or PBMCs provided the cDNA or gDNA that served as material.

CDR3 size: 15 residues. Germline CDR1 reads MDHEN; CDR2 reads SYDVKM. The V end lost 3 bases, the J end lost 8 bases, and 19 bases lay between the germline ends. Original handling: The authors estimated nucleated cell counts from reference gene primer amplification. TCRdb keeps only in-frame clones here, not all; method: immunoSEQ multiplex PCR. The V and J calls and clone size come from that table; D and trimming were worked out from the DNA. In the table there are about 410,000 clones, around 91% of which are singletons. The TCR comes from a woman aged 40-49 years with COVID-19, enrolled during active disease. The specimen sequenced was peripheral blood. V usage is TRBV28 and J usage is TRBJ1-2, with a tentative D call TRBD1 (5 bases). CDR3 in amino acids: CASSFLSGRGDGYTF. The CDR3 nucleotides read TGTGCCAGCAGTTTCCTCAGTGGCCGGGGGGACGGCTACACCTTC.